These 3 T cell receptor beta chains originate from one sample sequenced in a study of blood T cell repertoires in COVID-19. Libraries were prepared by immunoSEQ multiplex PCR; TCRdb keeps only in-frame clonotypes and omits some of them. Of about 160,000 clones in the sample, 92% were seen once. What was sequenced was peripheral blood. These receptors all stem from a man younger than 40 with COVID-19, enrolled during active disease.

The chain joins TRBV5-1 to TRBJ2-7; 9 nucleotides agree with TRBD2. The germline gives CDR1 SGHRS, CDR2 YFSETQ. The V segment lost 4 bases and the J segment 2 bases; nucleotides outside the gene matches: 7. CDR3 length equals 15 residues. Written as DNA, the CDR3 is TGCGCCAGCAGCCTGGGACTAGCTTCGACCTACGAGCAGTACTTC. Translation gives CASSLGLASTYEQYF.

The rearrangement links TRBV20-1 to TRBJ2-7, with 12 bases aligning to TRBD2. The trim removed 3 bases at V and 7 bases at J, leaving 7 bases unmatched. This CDR3 is built from 14 residues. Germline lookup yields CDR1 DFQATT and CDR2 SNEGSKA (reference sequence). The CDR3 region has the DNA TGCAGTGCTAGTCCTAGCGGGGGGGCAGAGGAGCAGTACTTC. Encoded protein: CSASPSGGAEEQYF.

The chain combines TRBV10-3 with TRBJ2-5; 9 nucleotides line up with TRBD1. V dropped 8 bases and J dropped 1; count of bases not matched to a gene: 14. The length of the CDR3 is 17 residues. Germline CDR1 and CDR2: ENHRY and SYGVKD. The chain's CDR3 is CAISRGRTGALQETQYF. For the CDR3, the DNA is TGTGCCATCTCCCGAGGGAGGACAGGGGCCCTCCAAGAGACCCAGTACTTC.